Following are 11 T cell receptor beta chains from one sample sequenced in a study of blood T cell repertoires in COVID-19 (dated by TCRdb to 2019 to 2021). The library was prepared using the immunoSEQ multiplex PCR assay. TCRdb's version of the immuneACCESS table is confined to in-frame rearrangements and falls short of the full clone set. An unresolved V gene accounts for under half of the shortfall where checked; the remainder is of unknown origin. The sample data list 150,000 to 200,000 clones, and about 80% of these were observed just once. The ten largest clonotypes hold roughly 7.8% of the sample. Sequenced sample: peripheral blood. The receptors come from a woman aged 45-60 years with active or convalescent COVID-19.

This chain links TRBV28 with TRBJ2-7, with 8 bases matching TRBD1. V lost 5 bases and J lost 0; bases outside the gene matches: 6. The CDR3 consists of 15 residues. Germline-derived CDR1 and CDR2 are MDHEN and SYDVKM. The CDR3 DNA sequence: TGTGCCAGCAGTAGGGACAGGTCCTACTCCTACGAGCAGTACTTC. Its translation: CASSRDRSYSYEQYF.

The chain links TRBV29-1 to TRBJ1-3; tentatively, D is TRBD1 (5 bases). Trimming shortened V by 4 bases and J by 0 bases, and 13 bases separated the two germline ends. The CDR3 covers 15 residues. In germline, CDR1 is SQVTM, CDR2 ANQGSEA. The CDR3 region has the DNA TGCAGCGTTGCAGGTGTTAGGGGCTCTGGAAACACCATATATTTT. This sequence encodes CSVAGVRGSGNTIYF.

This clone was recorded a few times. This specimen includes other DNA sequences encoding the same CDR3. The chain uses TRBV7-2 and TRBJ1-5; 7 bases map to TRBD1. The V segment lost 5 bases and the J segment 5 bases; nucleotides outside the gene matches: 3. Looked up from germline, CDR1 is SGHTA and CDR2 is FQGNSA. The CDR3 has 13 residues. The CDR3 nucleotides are TGTGCCAGCAGCCTAGACAGGGATCAGCCCCAGCATTTT. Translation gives CASSLDRDQPQHF.

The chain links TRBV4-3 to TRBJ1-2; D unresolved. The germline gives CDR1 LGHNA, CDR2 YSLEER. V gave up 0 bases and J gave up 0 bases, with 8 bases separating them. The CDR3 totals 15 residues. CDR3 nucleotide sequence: TGCGCCAGCAGCCAAGAACCGGTGTCTAACTATGGCTACACCTTC. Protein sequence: CASSQEPVSNYGYTF.

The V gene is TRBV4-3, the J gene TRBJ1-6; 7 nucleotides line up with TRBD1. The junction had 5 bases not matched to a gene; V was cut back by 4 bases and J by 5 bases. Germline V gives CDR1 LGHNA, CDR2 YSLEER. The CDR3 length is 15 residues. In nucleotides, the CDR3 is TGCGCCAGCAGCCGGGACAGAACTAATAATTCACCCCTCCACTTT. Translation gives CASSRDRTNNSPLHF.

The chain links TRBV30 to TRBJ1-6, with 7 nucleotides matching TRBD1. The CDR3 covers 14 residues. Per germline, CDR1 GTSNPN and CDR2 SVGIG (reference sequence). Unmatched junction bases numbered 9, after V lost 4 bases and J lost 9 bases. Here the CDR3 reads CAWTPGTAGSPLHF. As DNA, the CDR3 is TGTGCCTGGACCCCGGGGACAGCGGGTTCACCCCTCCACTTT.

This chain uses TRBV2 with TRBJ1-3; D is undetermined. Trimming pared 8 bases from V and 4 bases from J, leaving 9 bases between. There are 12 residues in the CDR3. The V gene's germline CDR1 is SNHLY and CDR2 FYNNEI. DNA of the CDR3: TGTGCCAGCCTGATCGGGGGAAACACCATATATTTT. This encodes CASLIGGNTIYF.

The DNA of the CDR3 is TGTGCCAGCAGCCAAGGGACTCCATCCCTCCTGAACACTGAAGCTTTCTTT. Translation: CASSQGTPSLLNTEAFF. This chain connects TRBV3-1 (or the pseudogene TRBV3-2) to TRBJ1-1; no clear D gene. V dropped 1 base and J dropped 0 bases, with 15 bases sitting between them. CDR3 length equals 17 residues. Germline-derived CDR1 and CDR2 are LGHDT and YNNKEL (reference sequence).

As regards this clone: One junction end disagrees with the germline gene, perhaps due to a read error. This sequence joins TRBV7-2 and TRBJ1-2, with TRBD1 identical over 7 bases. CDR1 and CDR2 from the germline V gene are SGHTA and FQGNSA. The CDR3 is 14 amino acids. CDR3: CASTLDRAVYGYTF. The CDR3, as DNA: TGTGCCAGCACCTTAGACAGGGCGGTTTATGGCTACACCTTC.

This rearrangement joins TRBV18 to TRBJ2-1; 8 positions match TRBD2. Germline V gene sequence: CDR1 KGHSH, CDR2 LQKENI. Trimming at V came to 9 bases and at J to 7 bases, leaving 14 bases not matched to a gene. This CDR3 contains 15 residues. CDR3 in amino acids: CASKTLAGRWNEQFF. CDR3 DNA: TGTGCCAGTAAAACATTAGCGGGGAGATGGAATGAGCAGTTCTTC.

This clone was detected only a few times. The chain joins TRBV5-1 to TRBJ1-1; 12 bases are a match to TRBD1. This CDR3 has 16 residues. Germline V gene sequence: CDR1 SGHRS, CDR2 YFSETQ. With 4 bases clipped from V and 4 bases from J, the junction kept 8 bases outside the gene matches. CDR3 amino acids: CASSEGDRGRSTEAFF. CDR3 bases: TGCGCCAGCAGCGAGGGGGACAGGGGGCGCAGCACTGAAGCTTTCTTT.